Below are 20 T cell receptor beta chains sequenced from a single sample in a study of blood T cell repertoires in COVID-19. Produced via immunoSEQ multiplex PCR; TCRdb's table is partial and in-frame only. The sample shows fewer than 200,000 clones, about 88% of them seen only once. The sequencing input was peripheral blood. The receptor source for this set is a woman aged 45-65 years with COVID-19, enrolled during active disease.

The V and J genes are TRBV28 and TRBJ1-2; no clear D. The CDR3 has 12 amino acids. Germline V lookup: CDR1 MDHEN, CDR2 SYDVKM. Deletions cut 7 bases from V and 8 bases from J, with 14 bases between. CDR3 DNA: TGTGCCAGCACAATGACGGGGAACGGCTACACCTTC. Its protein product is CASTMTGNGYTF.

The chain couples TRBV14 to TRBJ2-1, with TRBD2 as a possible D gene (7 bases). Germline CDR1 is SGHDN and CDR2 is FVKESK. The CDR3 is made up of 16 amino acids. V gave up 1 base and J gave up 4 bases, with 14 bases separating them. CDR3 protein: CASSQAWGGRYNEQFF. The CDR3 region has the DNA TGTGCCAGCAGCCAAGCTTGGGGGGGCCGGTACAATGAGCAGTTCTTC.

This clone appeared a single time. The chain uses TRBV7-9 and TRBJ2-2, with 7 bases that match TRBD2. The CDR3 runs to 16 residues. CDR1 is SEHNR and CDR2 is FQNEAQ in the germline V gene (reference sequence). V trimming: 5 bases; J trimming: 1 base; junction bases outside the gene matches: 7. CDR3 bases: TGTGCCAGCAGCCGTACCCCGGGGGGGAACACCGGGGAGCTGTTTTTT. Translating it yields CASSRTPGGNTGELFF.

The rearrangement joins TRBV9 to TRBJ2-2, with 7 bases matching TRBD2. The CDR3 covers 16 residues. Trimming removed 3 bases from V and 0 bases from J; junction bases left unmatched: 5. In germline, CDR1 is SGDLS, CDR2 YYNGEE. The CDR3 protein is CASSARGDANTGELFF. The CDR3 DNA reads TGTGCCAGCAGCGCTCGGGGGGACGCGAACACCGGGGAGCTGTTTTTT.

The rearrangement joins TRBV7-9 to TRBJ2-2, with 8 bases identical to TRBD1. The CDR3 contains 14 residues. Looked up from germline, CDR1 is SEHNR and CDR2 is FQNEAQ (reference sequence). V was pared by 3 bases and J by 4 bases, with 1 base of the junction left unmatched. The CDR3: CASSFQGATGELFF. The DNA of the CDR3 is TGTGCCAGCAGCTTCCAGGGGGCCACCGGGGAGCTGTTTTTT.

This clone has just a few counts. The rearrangement uses TRBV7-8 and TRBJ2-7; D is perhaps TRBD2 (5 bases). Germline CDR1 is SGHVS and CDR2 is FQNEAQ. Between the trimmed V and J ends, which lost 5 bases and 5 bases, there was a span of 16 bases. CDR3 size: 14 residues. CDR3 in DNA: TGTGCCAGCAGCAACCAACGAAGAGGGAACGAGCAGTACTTC. As protein: CASSNQRRGNEQYF.

The chain links TRBV6-5 to TRBJ2-1; 7 bases match TRBD2. J was trimmed by 8 bases and V by 1 base; bases with no gene match: 5. Germline CDR1 is MNHEY and CDR2 is SVGAGI. This CDR3 region has 14 residues. CDR3 amino acids: CASSYWGGDDEQFF. In DNA form, the CDR3 reads TGTGCCAGCAGTTACTGGGGGGGTGACGATGAGCAGTTCTTC.

The chain is built from TRBV5-1 and TRBJ1-1; TRBD1 matches at 7 bases. Looked up from germline, CDR1 is SGHRS and CDR2 is YFSETQ. J lost 13 bases, V lost 2 bases, and 8 bases had no gene match. CDR3 length: 12 residues. The CDR3 is CASSFDRENLFF. For the CDR3, the DNA is TGCGCCAGCAGCTTCGACAGGGAGAACCTTTTCTTT.

This rearrangement joins TRBV5-4 to TRBJ2-3; TRBD2 matches at 8 bases. The V gene's germline CDR1 is SGHNT and CDR2 YYREEE (reference sequence). CDR3 length: 17 residues. V lost 1 base, J lost 4 bases, and 11 bases stayed unmatched. The chain's CDR3 is CASSLRLATGVSDTQYF. The CDR3 DNA reads as TGTGCCAGCAGCTTGAGACTAGCGACGGGGGTTTCAGATACGCAGTATTTT.

On this clone itself: The same CDR3 arises from other DNA sequences in this sample as well. The genes are TRBV5-4 and TRBJ1-1; 7 bases agree with TRBD1. Trimming cost V 4 bases and J 0 bases; bases outside gene matches: 3. The CDR3 spans 14 residues. Germline V gene sequence: CDR1 SGHNT, CDR2 YYREEE (reference sequence). In DNA form, the CDR3 reads TGTGCCAGCAGCCTACAGGGGATGAACACTGAAGCTTTCTTT. This codes for CASSLQGMNTEAFF.

V is TRBV5-4 and J is TRBJ2-3; TRBD2 is a possible D gene (6 bases). Germline lookup yields CDR1 SGHNT and CDR2 YYREEE (reference sequence). The germline V and J ends were trimmed by 3 bases and 4 bases, with 15 bases remaining between them. CDR3 size: 15 residues. CDR3 protein: CASSSEGRGPDTQYF. CDR3 DNA sequence: TGTGCCAGCAGCTCGGAGGGAAGGGGCCCAGATACGCAGTATTTT. The entire variable domain, with the rest obtained from reference TRBV5-4 and TRBJ2-3, is as follows: ETGVTQSPTHLIKTRGQQVTLRCSSQSGHNTVSWYQQALGQGPQFIFQYYREEENGRGNFPPRFSGLQFPNYSSELNVNALELDDSALYLCASSSEGRGPDTQYFGPGTRLTVL.

The sample holds a few counts of this clone. V is TRBV5-1 and J is TRBJ1-6; D is possibly TRBD1 (6 bases). Germline lookup yields CDR1 SGHRS and CDR2 YFSETQ. The V end was cut by 1 base, the J end by 5 bases, with 13 bases between. The CDR3 has 16 residues. This chain's CDR3 is CASSLLGTLDNSPLHF. In DNA, the CDR3 is TGCGCCAGCAGCTTGCTAGGGACACTGGATAATTCACCCCTCCACTTT.

The gene calls are TRBV7-9 and TRBJ1-5; D is possibly TRBD1 (5 bases). CDR1 is SEHNR, CDR2 FQNEAQ, per germline (reference sequence). The CDR3 totals 15 residues. The V end was cut by 5 bases, the J end by 2 bases, with 13 bases between. The CDR3 sequence is CASSPVGGGNQPQHF. The DNA of the CDR3 is TGTGCCAGCAGCCCGGTGGGGGGAGGCAATCAGCCCCAGCATTTT.

The chain uses TRBV2 and TRBJ2-7, with 12 bases that match TRBD2. The ends lost 7 bases at V and 1 base at J; junction bases unmatched: 11. This CDR3 has 17 residues. Per the germline V gene, CDR1 is SNHLY and CDR2 is FYNNEI. DNA of the CDR3: TGTGCCAGCATGGACCTAGCGGGGGGGCGTTCATCCTACGAGCAGTACTTC. Translating gives CASMDLAGGRSSYEQYF.

The J gene is TRBJ1-1, the V gene TRBV19; no reliable D call. This CDR3 comprises 14 residues. Germline-derived CDR1 and CDR2 are LNHDA and SQIVND (reference sequence). Trimming removed 10 bases at V and 3 bases at J, with 18 bases between. The CDR3 coding sequence is TGTGCCACGACGCGGGGTAGTCGTGACACTGAAGCTTTCTTT. As protein: CATTRGSRDTEAFF.

The V gene is TRBV2, the J gene TRBJ2-7, with D perhaps matching TRBD1 (5 bases). The CDR3 length is 15 residues. Germline loops: CDR1 SNHLY, CDR2 FYNNEI. Trimming shortened V by 3 bases and J by 2 bases, and 14 bases separated the two germline ends. CDR3 in amino acids: CASSDGRGGTYEQYF. DNA of the CDR3: TGTGCCAGCAGTGATGGTAGGGGCGGCACCTACGAGCAGTACTTC.

The V gene is TRBV6-2 or TRBV6-3, the J gene TRBJ1-1; D not certain. The V gene lost 2 bases and the J gene lost 0 bases, with 10 bases spanning the gap. The germline V gene encodes CDR1 MNHEY and CDR2 SVGEGT. The CDR3 sequence is 15 residues long. The CDR3 DNA reads as TGTGCCAGCAGTTACCGAGGGTCCATGAACACTGAAGCTTTCTTT. Its translation is CASSYRGSMNTEAFF.

CDR3 sequence reads: CASSHSFGNTIYF. CDR3 nucleotides: TGTGCCAGCAGCCATAGCTTCGGAAACACCATATATTTT. The chain is built from TRBV14 and TRBJ1-3; D gene uncertain. Deletions cut 3 bases from V and 4 bases from J, with 7 bases between. The CDR3 runs to 13 residues. Looked up from germline, CDR1 is SGHDN and CDR2 is FVKESK.

The chain joins TRBV3-1 (or the pseudogene TRBV3-2) to TRBJ2-1; TRBD1 agrees at 8 bases. Germline V CDR1 and CDR2: LGHDT, YNNKEL (reference sequence). This CDR3 has 14 amino acids. V lost 3 bases and J lost 10; bases outside the gene matches: 8. The DNA for the CDR3 is TGTGCCAGCAGCCAGGATTTTACAGGGGGAGAGCAGTTCTTC. This sequence encodes CASSQDFTGGEQFF.

The V call is TRBV27, the J call TRBJ1-2; TRBD1 agrees at 7 bases. V trimming: 5 bases; J trimming: 4 bases; junction bases outside the gene matches: 10. Germline V lookup: CDR1 MNHEY, CDR2 SMNVEV (reference sequence). The CDR3 is 15 residues long. CDR3 residues: CASSPRKGASYGYTF. The CDR3 DNA sequence: TGTGCCAGCAGTCCCCGGAAGGGGGCCTCCTATGGCTACACCTTC.